This T cell receptor beta chain was captured in a study of tumor and adjacent non-tumor tissue in lung cancer. As for the study in general: There were around eleven adenocarcinoma, a couple of squamous cell carcinoma and 1 small cell lung cancer cases. On average, productive TCRbeta reads reached some 4.4 million per sample. Regarding the study as a whole: In normal lung, the top 100 clones were significantly more dominant than in tumor.

No cell sorting was done before RNA was extracted from the tissue. A note on this clonotype: The antigen is undetermined. One junction end disagrees with the germline gene, perhaps due to a read error.

CDR3 size: 11 residues. Germline lookup yields CDR1 LGHNT and CDR2 FRNRAP. TCRbeta libraries were built with three rounds of nested PCR, modified from ARM-PCR. TCRdb used MiXCR to reprocess the multiplex PCR reads, holding one entry per CDR3 protein. This sample has about 200,000 distinct CDR3 sequences, with approximately 74% found just once. Sequenced material: lung tumor tissue. This sequence joins TRBV12-5 and TRBJ2-1; D unresolved. The origin of this receptor is a man in his fifties or sixties with non-small cell lung cancer. For the CDR3, the DNA is TGTGCTAGTGGTTTGCAATCTGAGCAATTCTTC. Its translation is CASGLQSEQFF.